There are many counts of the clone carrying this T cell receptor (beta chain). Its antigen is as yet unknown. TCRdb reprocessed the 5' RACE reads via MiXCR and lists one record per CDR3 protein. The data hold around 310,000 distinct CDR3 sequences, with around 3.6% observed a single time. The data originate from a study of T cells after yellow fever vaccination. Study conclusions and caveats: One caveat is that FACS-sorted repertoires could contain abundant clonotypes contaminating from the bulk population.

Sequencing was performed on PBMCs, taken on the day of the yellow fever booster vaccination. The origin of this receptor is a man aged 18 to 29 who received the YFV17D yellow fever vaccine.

The CDR3 sequence: CASSYRDRETQYF. In DNA form, the CDR3 reads TGTGCCAGCAGCTACAGGGACAGAGAGACCCAGTACTTC. The genes are TRBV7-6 and TRBJ2-5, with 7 nucleotides matching TRBD1. This CDR3 region has 13 residues. V trimming: 4 bases; J trimming: 4 bases; junction bases outside the gene matches: 3. Germline V CDR1 and CDR2: SGHVS, FNYEAQ.